These T cell receptor beta chains were read from a single sample in a study of regulatory T cells in long-lasting Graves disease. Each CDR3 protein is one row after TCRdb ran MiXCR on the multiplex PCR reads. This repertoire shows some 280,000 distinct CDR3 sequences, 22% found once; its top ten account for about 56%. The sequenced sample was peripheral blood mononuclear cells (PBMCs), obtained when the disease was refractory, from a patient treated with antithyroid drugs. All receptors derive from a female donor with Graves disease. CDR3s include the opening cysteine and the closing phenylalanine or tryptophan. Each record gives: D gene, J gene, V gene, clone size, CDR3 protein, CDR3 DNA. D genes are given only for firm matches. The size field is filled for only some rows; it gives once, few, many or a size class.

TRBD1,TRBJ1-3,TRBV20-1,.,CSASTTGAGNTIYF,TGCAGTGCTAGCACGACAGGGGCTGGAAACACCATATATTTT
TRBD2,TRBJ2-1,TRBV19,.,CASSAPGLAGSYNEQFF,TGTGCCAGTAGTGCGCCGGGACTAGCGGGCTCCTACAATGAGCAGTTCTTC
.,TRBJ2-2,TRBV10-3,few,CAISASIGELFF,TGTGCCATCAGTGCGTCCATCGGGGAGCTGTTTTTT
TRBD2,TRBJ2-7,TRBV28,many,CASRWTSGGRNEQYF,TGTGCCAGCAGGTGGACTAGCGGGGGACGGAACGAGCAGTACTTC
.,TRBJ1-2,TRBV4-3,.,CASSQDTWVRGYTF,TGCGCCAGCAGCCAAGATACTTGGGTACGTGGCTACACCTTC
.,TRBJ1-1,TRBV19,.,CASTPLGGANTEAFF,TGTGCCAGTACCCCTCTTGGGGGCGCGAACACTGAAGCTTTCTTT
TRBD1,TRBJ2-7,TRBV29-1,.,CSVTGQGRVEQYF,TGCAGCGTTACGGGACAGGGGAGAGTCGAGCAGTACTTC
TRBD1,TRBJ2-7,TRBV29-1,many,CSVYRDSPYEQYF,TGCAGCGTCTATAGGGACAGCCCTTACGAGCAGTACTTC
.,TRBJ1-5,TRBV27,few,CASSPAYMSNQPQHF,TGTGCCAGCAGCCCCGCGTATATGAGCAATCAGCCCCAGCATTTT
.,TRBJ2-7,TRBV5-4,few,CASSPGVNSYEQYF,TGTGCCAGCAGCCCAGGGGTCAACTCCTACGAGCAGTACTTC
.,TRBJ2-7,TRBV28,.,CASSGGGSYLYEQYF,TGTGCCAGCAGTGGGGGGGGCAGCTACCTCTACGAGCAGTACTTC
TRBD1,TRBJ2-6,TRBV6-2/TRBV6-3,.,CASGQDSGANVLTF,TGTGCCAGCGGACAGGACTCTGGGGCCAACGTCCTGACTTTC
TRBD2,TRBJ2-1,TRBV29-1,.,CSVGRSGMFDEQFF,TGCAGCGTTGGACGTAGCGGGATGTTCGATGAGCAGTTCTTC
.,TRBJ2-2,TRBV28,many,CASSYGFANTGELFF,TGTGCCAGCAGTTACGGGTTCGCGAACACCGGGGAGCTGTTTTTT
.,TRBJ1-5,TRBV28,.,CASSLWADYSNQPQHF,TGTGCCAGCAGTTTATGGGCGGACTATAGCAATCAGCCCCAGCATTTT
TRBD1,TRBJ2-2,TRBV4-1,few,CASSLGQGNTGELFF,TGCGCCAGCAGCCTGGGACAGGGAAACACCGGGGAGCTGTTTTTT
.,TRBJ1-2,TRBV28,many,CASSFAFGYTF,TGTGCCAGCAGTTTCGCCTTTGGCTACACCTTC
.,TRBJ2-2,TRBV2,many,CASSRDTNTGELFF,TGTGCCAGCAGCCGGGACACGAACACCGGGGAGCTGTTTTTT
TRBD1,TRBJ2-4,TRBV9,once,CASSGDPDAFRGLIIQYF,TGTGCCAGCAGCGGAGACCCCGATGCCTTCAGGGGGCTTATCATTCAGTACTTC
.,TRBJ2-7,TRBV28,many,CASSLTARAYEQYF,TGTGCCAGCAGTCTCACCGCAAGGGCCTACGAGCAGTACTTC
.,TRBJ1-3,TRBV9,.,CASSVAGAGNSGNTIYF,TGTGCCAGCAGCGTAGCTGGGGCAGGGAACTCTGGAAACACCATATATTTT
.,TRBJ1-6,TRBV28,many,CASSLLISSYNSPLHF,TGTGCCAGCAGTTTATTAATCTCCTCCTATAATTCACCCCTCCACTTT
TRBD1,TRBJ1-2,TRBV7-6,few,CASSLEPRGGYNYGYTF,TGTGCCAGCAGCTTAGAGCCCAGGGGGGGTTATAACTATGGCTACACCTTC
TRBD2,TRBJ2-1,TRBV24-1,.,CATSDARLAGGYNEQFF,TGTGCCACCAGTGATGCCAGACTAGCGGGAGGCTACAATGAGCAGTTCTTC